The clone carrying this T cell receptor (beta chain) has a single count. The antigen is undetermined. V lost 11 bases, J lost 3 bases, and 16 bases lay in between. CDR3 length: 14 residues. From germline, CDR1 is MNHNS and CDR2 SASEGT. 60 Vbeta and 13 Jbeta primers were used in PCR. The protocol was immunoSEQ multiplex PCR, while the TCRdb copy is restricted to in-frame clones and leaves out a portion. The data contain hundreds of thousands of clones, around 80% of them singletons. This record belongs to a study of cytomegalovirus exposure and HLA in healthy donors. Findings and limits, study-wide: Later analysis suggested most CMV-associated TCR beta chains were HLA-restricted. Later work found that TCR association rates differed between HLA loci; DRB1 had the most and HLA-C the fewest.

The sequencing input was PBMCs. The source is a male donor in good health and CMV-seronegative. The rearrangement joins TRBV6-1 to TRBJ2-2; possibly TRBD1 for D (5 bases). The DNA for the CDR3 is TGTGCCGCCCAGGGCGCAAGGGACACCGGGGAGCTGTTTTTT. It codes for CAAQGARDTGELFF.